This T cell receptor (beta chain) was recorded in a study of early T cells in non-severe SARS-CoV-2 infection. In its sample, this clonotype was seen many times. V was shortened by 6 bases and J by 3 bases, with 9 bases between the two germline ends. Germline V CDR1 and CDR2: DFQATT, SNEGSKA (reference sequence). The CDR3 loop spans 11 amino acids. MiXCR, applied by TCRdb to the 5' RACE reads, yields one record per CDR3 protein. The table includes about 37,000 distinct CDR3 sequences, approximately 7.9% detected once. Source: whole blood, taken at baseline. This rearrangement joins TRBV20-1 to TRBJ2-7; D uncertain. The receptor was derived from an adult who was a healthcare worker with PCR-confirmed SARS-CoV-2 infection or an uninfected control (not recorded which). The CDR3 DNA reads TGCAGTGCCACCGACAACTACGAGCAGTACTTC. Translation: CSATDNYEQYF.